The sequence of this T cell receptor (beta chain) was determined in a study of T cell responses to AZD1222 COVID-19 vaccine. General study points: Repertoires were obtained only post-peak T cell response.

CDR1 and CDR2 (germline): MNHEY, SVGAGI. Trimming cost V 2 bases and J 4 bases, with 12 bases left between them. The CDR3 consists of 14 residues. Some clones are missing from TCRdb's copy, which holds only in-frame ones; the method was immunoSEQ multiplex PCR. This sample has roughly 70,000 clones, with 82% found just once. Note on this clone: Its target is not known.

The sequence was obtained from an adult in good health. The chain recombines TRBV6-5 with TRBJ2-7; D not resolved. The material was peripheral blood, obtained on day 0 of AZD1222 vaccination. CDR3 residues: CASSYAVAPYEQYF. As DNA, the CDR3 is TGTGCCAGCAGTTACGCGGTGGCACCTTACGAGCAGTACTTC.